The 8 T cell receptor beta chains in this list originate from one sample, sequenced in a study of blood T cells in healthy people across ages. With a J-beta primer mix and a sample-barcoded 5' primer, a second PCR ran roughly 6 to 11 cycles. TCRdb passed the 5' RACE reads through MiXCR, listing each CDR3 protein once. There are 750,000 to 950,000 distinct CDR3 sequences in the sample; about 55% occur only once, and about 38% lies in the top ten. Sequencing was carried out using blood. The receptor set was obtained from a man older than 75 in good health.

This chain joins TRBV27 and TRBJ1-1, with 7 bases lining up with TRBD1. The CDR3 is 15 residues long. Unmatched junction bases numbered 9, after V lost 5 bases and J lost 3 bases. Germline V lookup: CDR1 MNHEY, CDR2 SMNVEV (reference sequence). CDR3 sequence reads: CASSTGAGRDTEAFF. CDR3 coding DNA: TGTGCCAGCAGTACAGGGGCCGGCAGGGACACTGAAGCTTTCTTT.

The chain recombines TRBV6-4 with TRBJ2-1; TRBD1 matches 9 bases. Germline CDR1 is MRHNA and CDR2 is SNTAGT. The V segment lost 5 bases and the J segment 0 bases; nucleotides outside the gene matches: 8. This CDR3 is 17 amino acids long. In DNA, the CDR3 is TGTGCCAGCAGTAAAAACAGGGGGCCTAGCTCCTACAATGAGCAGTTCTTC. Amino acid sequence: CASSKNRGPSSYNEQFF.

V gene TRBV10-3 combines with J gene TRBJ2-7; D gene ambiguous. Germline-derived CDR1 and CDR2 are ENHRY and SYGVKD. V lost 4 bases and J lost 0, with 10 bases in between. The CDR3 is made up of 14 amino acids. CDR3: CAISGIFSSYEQYF. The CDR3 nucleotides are TGTGCCATCAGTGGAATCTTTTCCTCCTACGAGCAGTACTTC.

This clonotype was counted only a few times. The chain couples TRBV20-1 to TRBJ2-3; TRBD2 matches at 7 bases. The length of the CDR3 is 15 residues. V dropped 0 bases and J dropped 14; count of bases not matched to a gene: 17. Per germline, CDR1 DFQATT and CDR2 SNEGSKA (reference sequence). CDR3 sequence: CSARDPGGSFRYAYF. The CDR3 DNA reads TGCAGTGCTAGAGATCCGGGCGGGAGTTTTAGATACGCGTATTTT.

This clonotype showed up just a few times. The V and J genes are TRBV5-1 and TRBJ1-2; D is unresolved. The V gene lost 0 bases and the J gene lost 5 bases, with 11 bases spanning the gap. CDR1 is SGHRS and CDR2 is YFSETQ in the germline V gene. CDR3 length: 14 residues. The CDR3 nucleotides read TGCGCCAGCAGCTTGGCACCGGATTATTATGGCTACACCTTC. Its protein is CASSLAPDYYGYTF. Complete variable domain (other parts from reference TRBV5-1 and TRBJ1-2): KAGVTQTPRYLIKTRGQQVTLSCSPISGHRSVSWYQQTPGQGLQFLFEYFSETQRNKGNFPGRFSGRQFSNSRSEMNVSTLELGDSALYLCASSLAPDYYGYTFGSGTRLTVV.

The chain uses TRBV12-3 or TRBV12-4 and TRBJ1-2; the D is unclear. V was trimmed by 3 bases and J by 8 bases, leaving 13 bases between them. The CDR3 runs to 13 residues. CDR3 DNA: TGTGCCAGCAGTTTGGTCCTCCCGGGAGGCTACACCTTC. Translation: CASSLVLPGGYTF.

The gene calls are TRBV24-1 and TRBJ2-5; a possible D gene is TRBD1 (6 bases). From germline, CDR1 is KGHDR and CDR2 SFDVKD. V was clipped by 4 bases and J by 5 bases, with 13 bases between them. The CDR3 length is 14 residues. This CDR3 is CATSEAGVRETQYF. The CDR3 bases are TGTGCCACCAGTGAAGCAGGGGTTCGTGAGACCCAGTACTTC.

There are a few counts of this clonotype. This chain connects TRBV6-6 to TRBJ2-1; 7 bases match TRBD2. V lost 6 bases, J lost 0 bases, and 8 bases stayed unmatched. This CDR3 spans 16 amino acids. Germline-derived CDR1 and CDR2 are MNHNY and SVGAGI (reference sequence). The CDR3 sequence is CASSPAVAGSYNEQFF. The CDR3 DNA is TGTGCCAGCAGCCCAGCGGTAGCGGGCTCCTACAATGAGCAGTTCTTC.